The 24 T cell receptor beta chains below all came from one sample that was sequenced in a study of shared clonotypes between healthy human individuals. Method: immunoSEQ multiplex PCR; TCRdb's copy keeps in-frame clones and lacks some. Of fewer than 600,000 clones in the sample, around 77% were seen once. The sample was PBMCs. The receptors come from a woman aged 40 to 55 in good health. Some clones in this sample may be carry-over from other donors' samples.

The rearrangement joins TRBV5-1 to TRBJ1-2, with a possible D match to TRBD1 (5 bases). The germline V gene has CDR1 SGHRS and CDR2 YFSETQ. The CDR3 sequence is 13 residues long. V dropped 0 bases and J dropped 6 bases, with 9 bases sitting between them. The CDR3 protein is CASSLVGRDGYTF. CDR3 sequence (DNA): TGCGCCAGCAGCTTGGTAGGCAGGGATGGCTACACCTTC.

The table lists this clone with a count of one. V usage is TRBV7-3 and J usage is TRBJ2-5, with TRBD2 matching over 11 bases. The trim removed 3 bases at V and 1 base at J, leaving 1 base unmatched. The CDR3 loop spans 15 amino acids. Germline V gene lookup returns CDR1 SGHTA and CDR2 FQGTGA. This chain's CDR3 is CASSFGTSGQETQYF. CDR3 bases: TGTGCCAGCAGCTTTGGGACTAGCGGCCAAGAGACCCAGTACTTC.

Notes on this clone: Being one base from a much bigger clone, this may be a read error. The CDR3 protein is CASSVDRLAEHTDTQCF. CDR3 DNA: TGTGCCAGCAGTGTAGACAGACTAGCGGAACACACAGATACGCAGTGTTTT. This sequence joins TRBV25-1 and TRBJ2-3; TRBD2 agrees at 9 bases. This CDR3 contains 17 residues. From germline, CDR1 is MGHDK and CDR2 SYGVNS. Supplemented by reference TRBV25-1 and TRBJ2-3, the full variable domain reads EADIYQTPRYLVIGTGKKITLECSQTMGHDKMYWYQQDPGMELHLIHYSYGVNSTEKGDLSSESTVSRIRTEHFPLTLESARPSHTSQYLCASSVDRLAEHTDTQCFGPGTRLTVL.

The CDR3 protein is CASSGPSPGLVSSTDTQYF. The CDR3 bases are TGTGCCAGCAGCGGCCCCTCACCGGGACTAGTCTCTTCCACAGATACGCAGTATTTT. The chain employs TRBV9 and TRBJ2-3; TRBD2 aligns across 8 bases. Germline V gene data show CDR1 as SGDLS and CDR2 as YYNGEE. Unmatched junction bases numbered 17, after V lost 3 bases and J lost 2 bases. The CDR3 is 19 residues long.

This clone was detected ten times or more. The sample has other DNA sequences that encode this CDR3 too. V and J are TRBV18 and TRBJ2-5; D unresolved. The CDR3 covers 12 residues. CDR1 is KGHSH, CDR2 LQKENI, per germline. Trimming cost V 5 bases and J 1 base, with 5 bases left between them. The CDR3 loop reads CASSSSQETQYF. CDR3 DNA: TGTGCCAGCTCATCTAGCCAAGAGACCCAGTACTTC.

Concerning this clone itself: A far larger clone is only one base removed, so a read error is likely. V and J are TRBV30 and TRBJ2-3, with TRBD2 matching 11 bases. The trim removed 1 base at V and 7 bases at J, leaving 10 bases unmatched. This CDR3 spans 16 amino acids. From germline, CDR1 is GTSNPN and CDR2 SVGIG (reference sequence). The CDR3 coding sequence is TGTGCCTGGAGTGGGCGGCTAGCGGGAGGACCAAATACGCAGTATTTT. Translating it yields CAWSGRLAGGPNTQYF.

The CDR3 DNA follows: TGTGCCAGCAGCTTAGGGGGACTAGCCGCTGAGACCCAGTACTTC. This translates into CASSLGGLAAETQYF. V gene TRBV7-6 combines with J gene TRBJ2-5; 9 bases agree with TRBD2. Germline CDR1 is SGHVS and CDR2 is FNYEAQ. This CDR3 comprises 15 residues. The V segment lost 1 base and the J segment 5 bases; nucleotides outside the gene matches: 5.

This clone was observed once. V usage is TRBV28 and J usage is TRBJ2-7; TRBD2 matches at 8 bases. The CDR3 consists of 15 residues. CDR1 and CDR2 from the germline V gene are MDHEN and SYDVKM. Trimming at V came to 7 bases and at J to 0 bases, leaving 8 bases not matched to a gene. The CDR3 DNA reads as TGTGCCAGCACCCCGGGGGGGAGGGACTCCTACGAGCAGTACTTC. Protein product: CASTPGGRDSYEQYF.

The chain recombines TRBV7-3 with TRBJ2-7; a possible D gene is TRBD2 (5 bases). This CDR3 comprises 15 residues. The ends were cut back, 1 base at V and 0 bases at J, with 10 bases in the middle. The germline CDR1 and CDR2 sequences are SGHTA and FQGTGA. The CDR3 protein is CASSLRPGFSYEQYF. CDR3 nucleotides: TGTGCCAGCAGCTTAAGGCCGGGATTCTCCTACGAGCAGTACTTC.

The CDR3 reads CAISESGGPSDEQYF. In DNA form, the CDR3 reads TGTGCCATCAGTGAGTCGGGGGGGCCCTCTGATGAGCAGTACTTC. The chain links TRBV10-3 to TRBJ2-7, with D tentatively TRBD2 (7 bases). The germline gives CDR1 ENHRY, CDR2 SYGVKD. The CDR3 is 15 residues long. V lost 0 bases to trimming and J lost 7 bases, with 16 bases between them.

The chain joins TRBV5-6 to TRBJ2-7, with 8 bases matching TRBD1. Looked up from germline, CDR1 is SGHDT and CDR2 is YYEEEE. This CDR3 has 16 amino acids. J was trimmed by 4 bases and V by 0 bases; bases with no gene match: 9. The CDR3 is CASSLAGQGFGYEQYF. CDR3 in DNA: TGTGCCAGCAGCTTGGCTGGACAGGGTTTTGGATACGAGCAGTACTTC.

Comment on this clone: A read error is likely here: a far larger clone is one base away. V gene TRBV30 combines with J gene TRBJ1-2, with TRBD1 identical over 7 bases. The CDR3 totals 16 residues. The V gene end was trimmed by 0 bases and the J gene end by 7 bases; junction bases not matched to a gene: 14. Germline CDR1 GTSNPN, CDR2 SVGIG (reference sequence). The CDR3 DNA is TGTGCCTGGAGTGTATTTGAGATAGGGGGCGAAAGTGGCTACACCTTC. It codes for CAWSVFEIGGESGYTF. Combining the CDR3 with reference TRBV30 and TRBJ1-2 gives the whole variable domain SQTIHQWPATLVQPVGSPLSLECTVEGTSNPNLYWYRQAAGRGLQLLFYSVGIGQISSEVPQNLSASRPQDRQFILSSKKLLLSDSGFYLCAWSVFEIGGESGYTFGSGTRLTVV.

This rearrangement joins TRBV10-1 to TRBJ2-7; 8 bases are a match to TRBD2. V lost 5 bases and J lost 6; bases outside the gene matches: 18. The CDR3 is 17 amino acids. CDR1 is WNHNN and CDR2 is SYGVQD in the germline V gene (reference sequence). CDR3 DNA sequence: TGCGCCAGCAGTCGGGGACCCGGGATCTCGCGGGGGGCCGAGCAGTACTTC. Amino acids: CASSRGPGISRGAEQYF.

The rearrangement links TRBV30 to TRBJ2-1, with 7 positions matching TRBD2. After removal of 7 bases from V and 4 bases from J, the junction contained 7 bases not matched to a gene. In germline, CDR1 is GTSNPN, CDR2 SVGIG (reference sequence). CDR3 length equals 13 residues. CDR3 DNA sequence: TGTGCCTCCCCGGGGGGTGGGTACAATGAGCAGTTCTTC. Translation gives CASPGGGYNEQFF.

The V call is TRBV29-1, the J call TRBJ2-3, with 9 bases fitting TRBD1. The V gene's germline CDR1 is SQVTM and CDR2 ANQGSEA. The length of the CDR3 is 16 residues. V gave up 2 bases and J gave up 3 bases; unmatched junction bases: 9. The chain's CDR3 is CSVERPQGARTDTQYF. The CDR3 DNA follows: TGCAGCGTTGAAAGGCCACAGGGGGCTAGGACAGATACGCAGTATTTT.

The rearrangement joins TRBV6-1 to TRBJ2-1; TRBD2 matches 11 bases. The CDR3 sequence is 15 residues long. CDR1 and CDR2 from the germline V gene are MNHNS and SASEGT. The trim removed 4 bases at V and 9 bases at J, leaving 8 bases unmatched. CDR3 DNA sequence: TGTGCCAGCAGTGCCGGGACTAGCGGCCACAGTGAGCAGTTCTTC. As protein: CASSAGTSGHSEQFF.

In its sample, this clone was seen a few times. V gene TRBV7-2 combines with J gene TRBJ2-3; TRBD1 agrees at 10 bases. Trimming at V came to 3 bases and at J to 3 bases, leaving 3 bases not matched to a gene. CDR1 is SGHTA and CDR2 is FQGNSA in the germline V gene. The CDR3 sequence is 15 residues long. The CDR3 sequence: CASSLGQGFTDTQYF. Here the CDR3 DNA reads TGTGCCAGCAGCTTGGGACAGGGGTTTACAGATACGCAGTATTTT.

The V gene is TRBV6-5, the J gene TRBJ1-1; D is possibly TRBD1 (6 bases). Germline CDR1 is MNHEY and CDR2 is SVGAGI. The CDR3 has 13 amino acids. The V gene lost 5 bases and the J gene lost 3 bases, with 10 bases spanning the gap. The CDR3 region has the DNA TGTGCCAGCAGTGAATACAGGGACACTGAAGCTTTCTTT. Encoded protein: CASSEYRDTEAFF.

Details on this clone: Only one base separates this from a far larger clonotype, so it likely reflects a read error. This chain connects TRBV5-1 to TRBJ2-5; 10 bases agree with TRBD2. Germline CDR1 SGHRS, CDR2 YFSETQ. This CDR3 is 16 amino acids long. The CDR3 bases are TGCGCCAGCAGCTTTAGTACTAGCGGGAACCAAGAGACCCGGTACTTC. Its protein product is CASSFSTSGNQETRYF. The whole variable domain, filled in from reference TRBV5-1 and TRBJ2-5, reads KAGVTQTPRYLIKTRGQQVTLSCSPISGHRSVSWYQQTPGQGLQFLFEYFSETQRNKGNFPGRFSGRQFSNSRSEMNVSTLELGDSALYLCASSFSTSGNQETRYFGPGTRLLVL.

The chain recombines TRBV28 with TRBJ2-7; a possible D gene is TRBD1 (6 bases). This CDR3 comprises 14 residues. The germline V gene encodes CDR1 MDHEN and CDR2 SYDVKM. Trimming took 5 bases from V and 4 from J, leaving 15 bases between them. The DNA of the CDR3 is TGTGCCAGCAGTCCGCCTCAGGGGCGATACGAGCAGTACTTC. Protein: CASSPPQGRYEQYF.

The chain links TRBV6-6 to TRBJ2-1; TRBD2 is a possible D gene (6 bases). The germline V gene has CDR1 MNHNY and CDR2 SVGAGI (reference sequence). CDR3 size: 16 residues. With 4 bases removed from V and 8 bases from J, the gap between germline ends came to 21 bases. This chain's CDR3 is CASSSIPIGGYDEQFF. The CDR3 nucleotides read TGTGCCAGCAGTTCCATACCGATAGGAGGGTACGATGAGCAGTTCTTC.

Many counts were recorded for this clone. This chain joins TRBV19 and TRBJ2-7; a weak D match, TRBD1 (6 bases). The germline V and J ends were trimmed by 4 bases and 0 bases, with 13 bases remaining between them. CDR1 is LNHDA and CDR2 is SQIVND in the germline V gene (reference sequence). The CDR3 totals 15 residues. For the CDR3, the DNA is TGTGCCAGTAGTACGCGGACAGCAGGCTCCTACGAGCAGTACTTC. Protein: CASSTRTAGSYEQYF. The full variable domain, with the rest looked up from reference TRBV19 and TRBJ2-7, is DGGITQSPKYLFRKEGQNVTLSCEQNLNHDAMYWYRQDPGQGLRLIYYSQIVNDFQKGDIAEGYSVSREKKESFPLTVTSAQKNPTAFYLCASSTRTAGSYEQYFGPGTRLTVT.

J is TRBJ2-1 and V is TRBV7-8, with TRBD2 matching over 7 bases. With 0 bases clipped from V and 9 bases from J, the junction kept 11 bases outside the gene matches. CDR1 SGHVS and CDR2 FQNEAQ come from the germline V gene. This CDR3 is 16 amino acids long. The CDR3 DNA reads TGTGCCAGCAGCTTAGCTGGAGGAGCGGGAATTATTGAGCAGTTCTTC. Translation gives CASSLAGGAGIIEQFF.

The chain couples TRBV7-8 to TRBJ2-2, with 8 bases matching TRBD2. This CDR3 is 16 amino acids long. Germline V gene sequence: CDR1 SGHVS, CDR2 FQNEAQ. Germline trimming cut 4 bases from V and 4 bases from J; bases unmatched to any gene: 8. This chain's CDR3 is CASSYTSGRGTGELFF. In nucleotides, the CDR3 is TGTGCCAGCAGCTACACCAGCGGGAGAGGCACCGGGGAGCTGTTTTTT.